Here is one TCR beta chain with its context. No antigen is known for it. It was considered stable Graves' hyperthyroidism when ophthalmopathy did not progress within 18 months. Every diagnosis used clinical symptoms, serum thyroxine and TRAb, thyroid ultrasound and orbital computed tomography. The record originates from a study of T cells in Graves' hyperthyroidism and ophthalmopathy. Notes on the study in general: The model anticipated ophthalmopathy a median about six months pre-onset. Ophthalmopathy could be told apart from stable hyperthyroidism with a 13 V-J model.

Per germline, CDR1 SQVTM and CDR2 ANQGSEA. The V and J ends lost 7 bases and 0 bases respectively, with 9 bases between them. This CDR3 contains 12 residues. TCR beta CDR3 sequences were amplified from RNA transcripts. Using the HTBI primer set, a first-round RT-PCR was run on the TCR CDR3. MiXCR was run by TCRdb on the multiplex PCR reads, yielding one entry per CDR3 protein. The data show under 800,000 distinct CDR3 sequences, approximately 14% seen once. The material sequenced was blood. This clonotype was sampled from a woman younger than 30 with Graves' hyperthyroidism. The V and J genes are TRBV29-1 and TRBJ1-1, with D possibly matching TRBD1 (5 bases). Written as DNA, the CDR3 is TGCAGCGCACAGGACATGAACACTGAAGCTTTCTTT. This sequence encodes CSAQDMNTEAFF. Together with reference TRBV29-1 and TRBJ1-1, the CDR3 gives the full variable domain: SAVISQKPSRDICQRGTSLTIQCQVDSQVTMMFWYRQQPGQSLTLIATANQGSEATYESGFVIDKFPISRPNLTFSTLTVSNMSPEDSSIYLCSAQDMNTEAFFGQGTRLTVV.